This entry describes one T cell receptor (beta chain). Antigen unknown. This entry comes from a study of CD8 T cells in Susac syndrome. General study results and limits: The number of individuals included in the study's TCR sequencing and HLA analysis was acknowledged as relatively small.

RNA, at about 0.45 to 1 ug, was reverse transcribed with random hexamers. With immunoSEQ multiplex PCR, TCR beta CDR3 was amplified across 54 Vbeta and 13 Jbeta. TCRdb passed the immunoSEQ multiplex PCR reads through MiXCR, listing each CDR3 protein once. This sample has roughly 200,000 distinct CDR3 sequences, with 90% to 95% found just once. Sequencing of TCR beta was performed on blood CD8+ T cells and on blood CD4+ T cells. Negative isolation yielded CD8+ and CD4+ T cells; FACS enriched TEMRA cells. The ends lost 11 bases at V and 9 bases at J; junction bases unmatched: 11. The CDR3 consists of 14 residues. CDR1 and CDR2 (germline): ENHRY, SYGVKD.

Sequenced material: CD4+ T cells from PBMCs. The chain joins TRBV10-3 to TRBJ2-1; 12 positions match TRBD2. The source is a human donor in good health. The CDR3 protein is CAARTSGEYSEQFF. DNA for the CDR3: TGTGCCGCCAGGACTAGCGGGGAGTATAGTGAGCAGTTCTTC.